This entry is about one T cell receptor beta chain. This clone's antigen is unknown. No clone much larger than this one lies a single base away; base qualities are absent. Using the deep immunoSEQ assay, TCR CDR3 regions were amplified from genomic DNA by multiplex PCR. Extracted genomic DNA from each cell subset was distributed evenly across all wells of several immunoSEQ 96-well plates, and each plate was treated as a replicate. For sorted subsets, roughly 0.2 ug genomic DNA, equal to approximately 30,000 T cell genomes, was loaded into each replicate PCR. The purified libraries were quantified using a Qubit 3.0 fluorometer, sized with a Bioanalyzer 2100, and then quantified again using the KAPA Library Quantification kit. A separate single-read 150-cycle Illumina NextSeq 550 flow cell was used to sequence each immunoSEQ 96-well plate. The authors processed their data as follows. Because the immunoSEQ output held only junctional sequences and lacked quality scores, the filtering could not match the filtering applied to full-length reads. To assign V/J genes and CDR3, sequences were annotated using PyIR, a Python wrapper for IgBLAST v1.9, with IMGT germline references. Reads were removed for weak V/J assignments (E-value above 1e-6), missing CDR3, stop codons, out-of-frame junctions, or ambiguous translated residues. V3J clonotypes were defined by identical inferred V gene, J gene, and CDR3 amino acid sequence. Percentage overlap between repertoires was calculated by dividing the number of shared unique clonotypes by the size of the smaller repertoire. Richness of each repertoire was evaluated using RTK rarefaction, the Chao1 estimator, and Recon v2.1 estimates of unobserved clonotypes. Generation probabilities for all TCRbeta clonotypes obtained by the gDNA method from a few donors were computed using OLGA. TCRdb carries this immuneACCESS record with in-frame sequences only. Its versions omit some clonotypes, under half of them owing to an unresolved V gene in the studies checked, with the rest unexplained. The V and J calls and clone size were taken over from that table, and D and trimming were inferred from the DNA. The sample table shows millions of clones, and about 92% are seen once. In total, the top ten clones hold 0.35% to 0.45% of the sample.

This record comes from a study of shared clonotypes between healthy human individuals (dated by TCRdb to 2019 to 2021). Study-level background: The cohort comprised a couple of women and a few men aged 18 to 49 years. For each donor, CD4 naive and CD4 memory were each given three plates, CD8 naive was given two plates, and CD8 memory was given one plate. To estimate repertoire size and how much clonotype sharing occurs between individuals, the study deeply sequenced the blood TCR repertoires of several healthy adults. To increase sequencing depth and limit assay-specific biases, different laboratories used diverse techniques to prepare libraries and sequence TCR repertoires. Leukapheresis yielded between about 0.85 and 10 billion PBMCs per donor.

In the germline V gene, CDR1 corresponds to SGHRS and CDR2 to YFSETQ. Trimming at the junction amounts to 4 bases on V and 0 bases on J, and the germline ends lie 14 bases apart. Counted from cysteine to phenylalanine, this CDR3 has 16 amino acids. Only the CDR3 region is kept as DNA, spanning 48 bases read in frame from base 1. Overall study outcomes, separate from this receptor: Clonotypes shared by all four sorted-subset donors showed higher generation probabilities than non-shared clonotypes. Naive subsets generally had larger estimated clonotype richness than memory subsets did. Even with the large sequencing depth, rarefaction of the sorted-subset datasets indicated that sequencing was incomplete. Across a handful of donors, roughly 5.4% of naive CD4, more than 3% of naive CD8, under 2.5% of memory CD4, and 0.4% to 0.45% of memory CD8 clonotypes were shared. Because the study included a small number of donors, the genetic and exposure-history diversity represented was limited. Sampling was restricted to blood, and TCR repertoires in tissues likely differ from the TCR repertoires found in blood. Based on pairwise subsampling, the degree of clonotype sharing among donors was expected to be affected by sequencing depth.

The donors were healthy, HIV-negative adults with no recently reported acute infections or vaccinations. All donors were Caucasian adults living in Nashville, Tennessee, USA. CD4+ T cells were enriched by magnetic negative selection, after which naive cells were positively selected on CD45RA and the negative fraction was taken as the memory subset. Blood was obtained by leukapheresis, after which PBMCs were separated by Ficoll-Histopaque density gradient centrifugation and cryopreserved in liquid nitrogen vapor phase. Analytical flow cytometry was used to check the purity and quantity of each magnetically sorted T cell population. Each sorted fraction had its genomic DNA isolated and then quantified by UV absorbance on a Nanodrop 2000c.

This clonotype originated in a man younger than 35 in good health. Some clones in this sample may be carry-over from other donors' samples. In this chain, TRBV5-1 is recombined with TRBJ1-5; the D segment could be TRBD1, given 5 matching bases. Sequencing used naive CD4+ T cells from PBMCs. The cell subset or site label, read with the paper, signifies: CD45RA+ positively selected. The CDR3 region reads CASSPDGGNSNQPQHF. At the DNA level, the sequence is TGCGCCAGCAGCCCGGACGGGGGGAATAGCAATCAGCCCCAGCATTTT. Extended through the reference TRBV5-1 and TRBJ1-5 proteins, this CDR3 yields the full variable domain: KAGVTQTPRYLIKTRGQQVTLSCSPISGHRSVSWYQQTPGQGLQFLFEYFSETQRNKGNFPGRFSGRQFSNSRSEMNVSTLELGDSALYLCASSPDGGNSNQPQHFGDGTRLSIL.